The rows below give T cell receptor beta chains drawn from one sample of a study of CD8 T cells in ankylosing spondylitis. TCRdb re-called the 5' RACE reads with MiXCR, one entry per CDR3 protein. The data show approximately 540,000 distinct CDR3 sequences, about an eighth seen once. What was sequenced was blood, either unsorted or a sorted T cell fraction (not recorded which). The receptors shown here come from a male donor with ankylosing spondylitis. The CDR3 runs from the conserved cysteine through the conserved F or W. D genes are given only for firm matches. Some rows mark clone size as missing; the rest say once, few, many or name a class of expanded clone.

many	TRBD2	TRBV12-3/TRBV12-4	TRBJ2-3	17	TGTGCCAGCAGTTTAGCTAGCGGGAGGGCCAGGTCGGTTACGCAGTATTTT	CASSLASGRARSVTQYF
few	TRBD1	TRBV20-1	TRBJ1-2	14	TGCAGTGCTAGGGATAACAGGGGGGGGGATGGCTACACCTTC	CSARDNRGGDGYTF
many	-	TRBV27	TRBJ2-5	13	TGTGCCAGCAGTAGCCGGGATCAAGAGACCCAGTACTTC	CASSSRDQETQYF
-	TRBD1	TRBV20-1	TRBJ2-2	15	TGCAGTGCAGCCCCCGGGACAGGGGTCACCGGGGAGCTGTTTTTT	CSAAPGTGVTGELFF
-	-	TRBV20-1	TRBJ1-5	16	TGCAGTGCTAGGCCGGGGGCACCCTATAGCAATCAGCCCCAGCATTTT	CSARPGAPYSNQPQHF
-	TRBD2	TRBV7-8	TRBJ2-3	17	TGTGCCAGCAGCTTCTCCGGACTAGCGGGAGTTACAGATACGCAGTATTTT	CASSFSGLAGVTDTQYF
few	-	TRBV2	TRBJ2-5	15	TGTGCCAGCAGTGACCTAAGGGGAGCCGGAGAGACCCAGTACTTC	CASSDLRGAGETQYF
-	TRBD1	TRBV20-1	TRBJ2-1	13	TGCAGTGCGCCCAAACCGACAGGGAATGAGCAGTTCTTC	CSAPKPTGNEQFF
-	TRBD1	TRBV27	TRBJ1-2	14	TGTGCCAGCACCGAGACAGGGAACGGGAATGGCTACACCTTC	CASTETGNGNGYTF
few	TRBD1	TRBV29-1	TRBJ2-7	13	TGCAGCGTCGAGCCGGGACAGGGGTTCGAGCAGTACTTC	CSVEPGQGFEQYF
few	TRBD1	TRBV12-5	TRBJ2-5	14	TGTGCTAGTGGTCCCGACAGGGGCAGAGAGACCCAGTACTTC	CASGPDRGRETQYF
-	-	TRBV18	TRBJ2-3	14	TGTGCCACCTTCAGGGGACGACGCACAGATACGCAGTATTTT	CATFRGRRTDTQYF
-	TRBD1	TRBV11-2	TRBJ2-4	18	TGTGCCAGCAGCTTATTTCCCGGGACAGGGGCGGCCAAAAACATTCAGTACTTC	CASSLFPGTGAAKNIQYF
few	-	TRBV29-1	TRBJ2-5	15	TGCAGCGTTGAAGGGACGACTACCAACCAAGAGACCCAGTACTTC	CSVEGTTTNQETQYF
-	-	TRBV28	TRBJ1-2	11	TGTGCCAGCAGCCGACAGTTGGGCTACACCTTC	CASSRQLGYTF
-	TRBD1	TRBV10-1	TRBJ1-5	15	TGCGCCAGCAGTGAGTCGGGGACAGGCAATCAGCCCCAGCATTTT	CASSESGTGNQPQHF
many	TRBD2	TRBV20-1	TRBJ2-1	14	TGCAGTGCTAGTCATCTAGCGGCCTACAATGAGCAGTTCTTC	CSASHLAAYNEQFF
few	TRBD2	TRBV5-1	TRBJ2-1	17	TGCGCCAGCAGCCTGGGGACTAGCGGGAGTGTCGGTAATGAGCAGTTCTTC	CASSLGTSGSVGNEQFF
-	-	TRBV30	TRBJ2-5	11	TGTGCCTGGAGTCCCCAAGAGACCCAGTACTTC	CAWSPQETQYF
few	-	TRBV20-1	TRBJ2-3	13	TGCAGTGCTATGCGGGTCCGCACAGATACGCAGTATTTT	CSAMRVRTDTQYF
few	TRBD1	TRBV10-3	TRBJ1-6	19	TGTGCCATCAGTGAGTCTTGGACAGGGAAAATCCAGCGCCCTTCACCCCTCCACTTT	CAISESWTGKIQRPSPLHF
many	-	TRBV20-1	TRBJ2-1	11	TGCAGTGCTAGTCCCCACAATGAGCAGTTCTTC	CSASPHNEQFF
few	TRBD1	TRBV24-1	TRBJ2-3	15	TGTGCCACCAGTGTAGGGACAGGGAGCACAGATACGCAGTATTTT	CATSVGTGSTDTQYF
-	-	TRBV11-3	TRBJ2-3	16	TGTGCCAGCAGCGCCGGGACAGCGGGGTACACAGATACGCAGTATTTT	CASSAGTAGYTDTQYF
-	-	TRBV11-1	TRBJ2-1	15	TGTGCCAGCGGGGCCGGGGGGCCCGCCTACAATGAGCAGTTCTTC	CASGAGGPAYNEQFF
few	TRBD1	TRBV2	TRBJ1-3	15	TGTGCCAGCAGTGAAGCCCGGACAGGGGGAAACACCATATATTTT	CASSEARTGGNTIYF
few	TRBD2	TRBV11-2	TRBJ2-5	18	TGTGCCAGCAGCTTAGTGATCCTGGGACTAGCGGGAGAAGAGACCCAGTACTTC	CASSLVILGLAGEETQYF
-	-	TRBV5-1	TRBJ2-6	18	TGCGCCAGCAGCTCAGGGGAGGGACCTCTCTCTGGGGCCAACGTCCTGACTTTC	CASSSGEGPLSGANVLTF
-	-	TRBV20-1	TRBJ2-1	14	TGCAGTGCTCCGACCAACCCAGAGGGCGATGAGCAGTTCTTC	CSAPTNPEGDEQFF
many	TRBD1	TRBV5-1	TRBJ1-2	14	TGCGCCAGCAGCTTGGAGCCAGGACAGGGGGCGAGGTCCTTC	CASSLEPGQGARSF
-	TRBD1	TRBV29-1	TRBJ1-2	14	TGCAGCGTTGAAGATCCCGACAGGGGCTATGGCTACACCTTC	CSVEDPDRGYGYTF
many	-	TRBV12-3/TRBV12-4	TRBJ2-1	10	TGTGCCTCGGGGTACAATGAGCAGTTCTTC	CASGYNEQFF
-	TRBD1	TRBV5-4	TRBJ2-7	14	TGTGCCAGCAGGGCGGGACAGGGAACCTACGAGCAGTACTTC	CASRAGQGTYEQYF
-	-	TRBV10-1	TRBJ2-7	15	TGCGCCAGCAGTGTGGGGACGGGATACTCCTACGAGCAGTACTTC	CASSVGTGYSYEQYF
few	TRBD1	TRBV2	TRBJ2-5	14	TGTGCCAGCAGGCTCTGGGGACAGCAAGAGACCCAGTACTTC	CASRLWGQQETQYF
once	-	TRBV7-8	TRBJ2-5	15	TGTGCCAGCAGGGCTGACCCGGATAAGAGAGCGACCCAGTACTTC	CASRADPDKRATQYF
-	-	TRBV11-2	TRBJ2-1	15	TGTGCCAGCAGCTACCGGGAGCCCCCCCACAATGAGCAGTTCTTC	CASSYREPPHNEQFF
-	-	TRBV15	TRBJ2-2	16	TGTGCCACCAGCAGTTACAGCCCGGGCGGCACCGGGGAGCTGTTTTTT	CATSSYSPGGTGELFF
few	TRBD2	TRBV12-3/TRBV12-4	TRBJ2-1	17	TGTGCCAGCAGTTTAAAAGCGGGACCAAACTCCTACAATGAGCAGTTCTTC	CASSLKAGPNSYNEQFF
few	-	TRBV5-1	TRBJ2-2	16	TGCGCCAGCAGCTTGGCGTCTCCACATTTACCCGGGGAGCTGTTTTTT	CASSLASPHLPGELFF
few	TRBD1	TRBV15	TRBJ2-1	13	TGTGTCACCCAAGGGGGCTACTACAATGAGCAGTTCTTC	CVTQGGYYNEQFF
few	TRBD1	TRBV27	TRBJ2-1	14	TGTGCCAGCAAACTGGACAGGGCTTACAATGAGCAGTTCTTC	CASKLDRAYNEQFF
-	-	TRBV20-1	TRBJ1-5	14	TGCAGTGCTAGAGCCGGGACCCTTACCCAGCCCCAGCATTTT	CSARAGTLTQPQHF
few	TRBD2	TRBV7-2	TRBJ2-1	16	TGTGCCAGCAGCTCCGGGCTAGCGGGCTACTTGGATGAGCAGTTCTTC	CASSSGLAGYLDEQFF
few	TRBD1	TRBV5-1	TRBJ2-5	13	TGCGCCAGCAGCTTGGAACAGGGGGGGACCCAGTACTTC	CASSLEQGGTQYF
few	-	TRBV3-1	TRBJ1-1	16	TGTGCCAGCAGCCAAGATATGGGACATTTGAACACTGAAGCTTTCTTT	CASSQDMGHLNTEAFF
few	-	TRBV12-3/TRBV12-4	TRBJ1-4	14	TGTGCCAGCAGTCCATCACAGGCTAATGAAAAACTGTTTTTT	CASSPSQANEKLFF
few	-	TRBV12-3/TRBV12-4	TRBJ2-5	15	TGTGCCAGCAGTAGGGCAGGCGCGTACCAAGAGACCCAGTACTTC	CASSRAGAYQETQYF
few	-	TRBV15	TRBJ2-3	14	TGTGCCACCAGCAGAGATCCGACGACAGATACGCAGTATTTT	CATSRDPTTDTQYF
few	-	TRBV20-1	TRBJ2-1	15	TGCAGTGCTCCCATTTCGGTGGGAGCGTACAATGAGCAGTTCTTC	CSAPISVGAYNEQFF
many	-	TRBV7-2	TRBJ2-7	15	TGTGCCAGCAGCGTCAGGGGAGAAAGAACCTACGAGCAGTACTTC	CASSVRGERTYEQYF